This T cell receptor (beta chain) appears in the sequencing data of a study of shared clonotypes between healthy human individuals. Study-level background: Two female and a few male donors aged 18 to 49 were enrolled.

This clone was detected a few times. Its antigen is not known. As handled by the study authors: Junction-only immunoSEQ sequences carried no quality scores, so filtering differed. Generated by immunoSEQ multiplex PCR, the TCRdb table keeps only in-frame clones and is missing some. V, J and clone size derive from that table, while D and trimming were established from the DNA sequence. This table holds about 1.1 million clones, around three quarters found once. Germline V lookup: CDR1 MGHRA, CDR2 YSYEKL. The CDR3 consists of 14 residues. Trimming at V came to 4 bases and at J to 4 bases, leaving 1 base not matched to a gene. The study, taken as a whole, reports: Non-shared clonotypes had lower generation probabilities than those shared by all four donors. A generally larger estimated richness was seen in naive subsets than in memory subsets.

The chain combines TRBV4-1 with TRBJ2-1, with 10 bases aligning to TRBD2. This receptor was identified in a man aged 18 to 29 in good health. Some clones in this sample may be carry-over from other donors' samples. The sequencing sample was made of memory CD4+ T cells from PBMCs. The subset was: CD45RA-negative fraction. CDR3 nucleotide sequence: TGCGCCAGCAGCCGGACTAGCGGTTACAATGAGCAGTTCTTC. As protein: CASSRTSGYNEQFF.